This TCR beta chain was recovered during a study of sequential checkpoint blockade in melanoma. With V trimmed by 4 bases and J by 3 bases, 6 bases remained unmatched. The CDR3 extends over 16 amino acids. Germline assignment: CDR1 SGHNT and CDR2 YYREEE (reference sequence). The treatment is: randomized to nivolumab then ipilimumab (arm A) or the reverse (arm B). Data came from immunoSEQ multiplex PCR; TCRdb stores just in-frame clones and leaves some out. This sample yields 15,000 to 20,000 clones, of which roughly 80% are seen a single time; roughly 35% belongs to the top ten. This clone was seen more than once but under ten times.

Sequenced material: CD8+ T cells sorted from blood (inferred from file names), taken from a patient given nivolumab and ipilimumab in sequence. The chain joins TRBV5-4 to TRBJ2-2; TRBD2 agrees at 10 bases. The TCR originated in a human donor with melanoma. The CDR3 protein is CASSPSGSRDTGELFF. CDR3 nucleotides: TGTGCCAGCAGCCCTAGCGGGAGTCGGGACACCGGGGAGCTGTTTTTT.